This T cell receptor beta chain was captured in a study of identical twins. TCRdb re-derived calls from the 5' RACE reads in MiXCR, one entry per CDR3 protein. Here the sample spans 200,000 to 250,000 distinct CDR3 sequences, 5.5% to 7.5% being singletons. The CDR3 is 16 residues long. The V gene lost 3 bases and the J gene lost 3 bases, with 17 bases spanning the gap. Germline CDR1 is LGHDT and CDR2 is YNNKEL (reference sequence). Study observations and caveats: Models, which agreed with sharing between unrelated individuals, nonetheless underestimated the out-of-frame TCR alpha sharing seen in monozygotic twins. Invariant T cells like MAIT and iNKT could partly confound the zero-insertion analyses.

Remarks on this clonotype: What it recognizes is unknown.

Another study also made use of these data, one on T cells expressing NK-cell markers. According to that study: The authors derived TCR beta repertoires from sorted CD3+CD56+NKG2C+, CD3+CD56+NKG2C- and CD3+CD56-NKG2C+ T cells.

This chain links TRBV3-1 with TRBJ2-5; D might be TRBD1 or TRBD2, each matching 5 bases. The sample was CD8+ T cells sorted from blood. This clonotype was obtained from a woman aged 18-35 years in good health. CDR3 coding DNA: TGTGCCAGCAGCCACAAACCTGGGACGGGTGAAGAGACCCAGTACTTC. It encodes CASSHKPGTGEETQYF.